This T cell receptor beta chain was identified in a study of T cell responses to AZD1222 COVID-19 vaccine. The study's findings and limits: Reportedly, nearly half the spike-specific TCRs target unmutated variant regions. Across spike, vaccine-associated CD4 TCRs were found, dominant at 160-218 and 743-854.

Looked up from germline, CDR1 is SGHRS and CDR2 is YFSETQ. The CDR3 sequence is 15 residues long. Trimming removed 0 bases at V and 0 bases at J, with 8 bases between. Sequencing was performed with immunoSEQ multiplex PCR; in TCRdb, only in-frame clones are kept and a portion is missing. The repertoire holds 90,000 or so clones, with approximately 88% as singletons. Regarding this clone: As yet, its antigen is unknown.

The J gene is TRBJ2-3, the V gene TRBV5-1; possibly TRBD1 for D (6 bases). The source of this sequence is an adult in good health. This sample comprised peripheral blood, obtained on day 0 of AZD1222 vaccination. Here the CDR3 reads CASSLGGLSTDTQYF. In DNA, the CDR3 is TGCGCCAGCAGCTTGGGGGGGCTGAGCACAGATACGCAGTATTTT.